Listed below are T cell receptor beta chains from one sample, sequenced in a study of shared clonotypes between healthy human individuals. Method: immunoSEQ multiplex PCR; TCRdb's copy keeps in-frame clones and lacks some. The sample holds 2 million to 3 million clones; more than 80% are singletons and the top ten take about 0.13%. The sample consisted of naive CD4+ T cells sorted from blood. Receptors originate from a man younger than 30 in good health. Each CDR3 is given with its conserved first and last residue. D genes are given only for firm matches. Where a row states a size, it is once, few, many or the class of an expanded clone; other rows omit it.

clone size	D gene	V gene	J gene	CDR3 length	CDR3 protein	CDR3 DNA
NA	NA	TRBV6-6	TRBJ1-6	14	CASSRPGVTSPLHF	TGTGCCAGCAGTCGGCCAGGGGTAACCTCACCCCTCCACTTT
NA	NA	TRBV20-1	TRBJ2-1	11	CSAPHGQEQFF	TGCAGTGCTCCGCATGGGCAAGAGCAGTTCTTC
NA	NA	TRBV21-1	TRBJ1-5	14	CASPAIGGQGPQHF	TGTGCCAGCCCAGCGATCGGGGGGCAGGGGCCCCAGCATTTT
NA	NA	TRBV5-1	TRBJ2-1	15	CASSLSGGGYNEQFF	TGCGCCAGCAGCTTGTCCGGGGGCGGCTACAATGAGCAGTTCTTC
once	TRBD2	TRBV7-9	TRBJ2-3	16	CASSVIAGGNTDTQYF	TGTGCCAGCAGTGTTATAGCGGGGGGAAACACAGATACGCAGTATTTT
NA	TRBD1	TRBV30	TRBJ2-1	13	CAWSVRTGNEQFF	TGTGCCTGGAGTGTAAGGACAGGCAATGAGCAGTTCTTC
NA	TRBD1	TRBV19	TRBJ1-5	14	CASSLEGANQPQHF	TGTGCCAGTAGTTTGGAGGGGGCTAATCAGCCCCAGCATTTT
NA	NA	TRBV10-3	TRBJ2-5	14	CAISESTGQETQYF	TGTGCCATCAGTGAGTCGACCGGCCAAGAGACCCAGTACTTC
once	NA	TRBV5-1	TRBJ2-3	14	CASSLTRGRDTQYF	TGCGCCAGCAGCTTGACTAGGGGCAGGGATACGCAGTATTTT
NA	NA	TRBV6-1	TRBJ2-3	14	CASHPHASTDTQYF	TGTGCCAGCCACCCCCACGCTAGCACAGATACGCAGTATTTT
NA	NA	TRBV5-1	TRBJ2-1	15	CASAWGLPSYNEQFF	TGCGCCAGCGCTTGGGGCCTTCCCTCCTACAATGAGCAGTTCTTC
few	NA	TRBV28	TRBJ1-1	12	CASLVRNTEAFF	TGTGCCAGTTTAGTCCGGAACACTGAAGCTTTCTTT
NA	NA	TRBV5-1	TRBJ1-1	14	CASSLGRVFGEAFF	TGCGCCAGCAGCCTCGGACGGGTTTTCGGTGAAGCTTTCTTT
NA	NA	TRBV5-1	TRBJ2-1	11	CASSSGKEQFF	TGCGCCAGCAGTTCAGGGAAGGAGCAGTTCTTC
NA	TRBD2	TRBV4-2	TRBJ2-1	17	CASSQERLGGGYNEQFF	TGTGCCAGCAGCCAAGAAAGGCTGGGCGGGGGCTACAATGAGCAGTTCTTC
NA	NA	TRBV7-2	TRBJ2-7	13	CASSPRGAYEQYF	TGTGCCAGCAGCCCGAGAGGGGCCTACGAGCAGTACTTC
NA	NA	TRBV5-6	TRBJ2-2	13	CASRVRGHGELFF	TGTGCCAGCAGGGTCCGGGGTCACGGGGAGCTGTTTTTT